This T cell receptor (beta chain) is from a study of shared clonotypes between healthy human individuals. Study details: Plates per donor: three CD4 naive, three CD4 memory, two CD8 naive, one CD8 memory.

A note on this clone: Its cognate antigen is unknown.

Germline V gene lookup returns CDR1 SSHAT and CDR2 FNYEAQ (reference sequence). V was pared by 1 base and J by 1 base, with 4 bases of the junction left unmatched. The CDR3 loop spans 17 amino acids. Clones were sequenced by immunoSEQ multiplex PCR, and TCRdb holds only the in-frame ones, with some missing. This table has some 690,000 clones, less than 95% appearing once. General study points: Clonotypes not shared had lower generation probabilities than those common to all four donors. It was observed that about 5% of naive CD4 clonotypes were shared across a few donors.

This sequence originates from a man aged 18 to 35 in good health. Some clones in this sample may be carry-over from other donors' samples. Sequences were obtained from memory CD8+ T cells from PBMCs. Subset reported: CD45RO+ cells pooled with CCR7-negative TemRA cells. The chain links TRBV7-7 to TRBJ2-2; 9 nucleotides agree with TRBD2. The CDR3 DNA sequence: TGTGCCAGCAGCTTAGGGCCTAGCGGGATGAACACCGGGGAGCTGTTTTTT. Translated: CASSLGPSGMNTGELFF.